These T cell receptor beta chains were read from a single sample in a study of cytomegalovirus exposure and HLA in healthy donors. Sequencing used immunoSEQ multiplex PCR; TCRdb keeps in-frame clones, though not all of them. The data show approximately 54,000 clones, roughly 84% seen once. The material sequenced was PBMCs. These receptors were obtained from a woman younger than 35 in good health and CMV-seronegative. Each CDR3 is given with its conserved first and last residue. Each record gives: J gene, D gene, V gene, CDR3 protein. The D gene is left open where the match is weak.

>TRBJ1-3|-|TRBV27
CASTVVRNTIYF
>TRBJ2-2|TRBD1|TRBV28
CAIETGAPGELFF
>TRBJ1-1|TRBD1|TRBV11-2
CASNRDRDTEAFF
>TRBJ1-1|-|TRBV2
CASSEIWAPEAFF
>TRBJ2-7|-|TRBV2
CASMEGQSSYEQYF
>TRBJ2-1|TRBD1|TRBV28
CASSLALQGAFYNEQFF
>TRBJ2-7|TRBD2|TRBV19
CASSRGTSGIAGSSYEQYF
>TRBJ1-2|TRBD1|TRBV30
CAWSTGTGGYRYTF
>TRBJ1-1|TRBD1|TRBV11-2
CASSPGGSNTEAFF
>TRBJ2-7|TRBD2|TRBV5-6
CASSFGTSDIEQYF
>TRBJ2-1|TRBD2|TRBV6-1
CASSEDWGRGNNEQFF
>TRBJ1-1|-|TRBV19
CASSPTQNTEAFF
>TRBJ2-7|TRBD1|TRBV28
CASSQTGTGAYEQYF
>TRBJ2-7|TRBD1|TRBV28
CAASWDRGSYEQYF
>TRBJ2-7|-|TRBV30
CAWRTGLSVKGLVHEQYF
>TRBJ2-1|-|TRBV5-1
CASSLETRDLGNEQFF
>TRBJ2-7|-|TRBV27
CASSLSTGRGEQYF
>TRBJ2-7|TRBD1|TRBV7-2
CASSLQTGDPYEQYF
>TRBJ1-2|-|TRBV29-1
CSVEDGQGSVYGYTF
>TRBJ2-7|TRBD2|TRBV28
CASSLWKTSRGEQYF
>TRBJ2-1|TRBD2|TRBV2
CASSAGTSGSYEQFF
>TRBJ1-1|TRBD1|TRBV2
CASRSGQGFTEAFF